What follows is one TCR beta chain and its context. The antigen remains unidentified. MiXCR was run by TCRdb on the 5' RACE reads, yielding one entry per CDR3 protein. The profile covers 45,000 to 55,000 distinct CDR3 sequences, with around 24% appearing a single time and about 3% taken by the ten largest. Study-level results: Greatest tumor Treg TCR overlap was with tumor naive CD4+ cells. Whole repertoires were not studied in the larger cohort, only one V-J beta rearrangement.

From germline, CDR1 is SGHRS and CDR2 YFSETQ. The germline V and J ends were trimmed by 0 bases and 4 bases, with 10 bases remaining between them. The length of the CDR3 is 14 residues. Naive CD4+ T cells were purified with Tregs depleted by CD25. This TCR came from a female donor with breast cancer. The V call is TRBV5-1, the J call TRBJ1-2; weak D call: TRBD1 (5 bases). The sequencing sample was made of tumor-infiltrating naive CD4+ T cells sorted from the breast tumor. Subset of the sample: naive CD4+ T cells, CD4+CD45RA+CD25-. The CDR3, as DNA: TGCGCCAGCAGCTTGGAGTCGCAGGGCTATGGCTACACCTTC. It is translated as CASSLESQGYGYTF.